One sample yielded the 27 T cell receptor beta chains listed below, sequenced in a study of post-analysis software for immune sequencing data. Incorporated into the TCR beta cDNA libraries were unique molecular identifiers, which served to reduce PCR and sequencing biases. TCRdb itself ran the PCR reads through MiXCR, one entry per CDR3 protein. The data show 740,000 or so distinct CDR3 sequences, 53% seen once. For these TCRs, the target antigens are not known. Whole-study findings and limits: Patients had higher frequencies than controls of about five TRBV segments, including TRBV5-6, TRBV5-1 and TRBV20-1.

Sequenced input: blood. Source of these receptors: a girl between 10 and 17 years old with multiple sclerosis.

This clonotype was counted once. The rearrangement joins TRBV29-1 to TRBJ2-7; D gene unclear. CDR1 is SQVTM and CDR2 is ANQGSEA in the germline V gene. V was pared by 3 bases and J by 0 bases, with 12 bases between. This CDR3 has 14 amino acids. In nucleotides, the CDR3 is TGCAGCGTTGACCTTCCAGGAAGCTCCTACGAGCAGTACTTC. Translation: CSVDLPGSSYEQYF.

This clonotype showed up just once. This chain links TRBV20-1 with TRBJ2-7, with unresolved D. Germline V gene lookup returns CDR1 DFQATT and CDR2 SNEGSKA (reference sequence). The CDR3 is 13 amino acids. V was trimmed by 8 bases and J by 0 bases, leaving 14 bases between them. The CDR3 spells CSTEPAASYEQYF. The CDR3 DNA follows: TGCAGTACCGAGCCGGCGGCCTCCTACGAGCAGTACTTC.

The chain has TRBV7-2 and TRBJ1-5; 7 nucleotides line up with TRBD1. Germline V gives CDR1 SGHTA, CDR2 FQGNSA. Trimming took 2 bases from V and 1 from J; bases not matched to a gene: 8. The CDR3 has 17 residues. The chain's CDR3 is CASSLQGSRGSNQPQHF. The DNA of the CDR3 is TGTGCCAGCAGCTTACAAGGAAGCAGGGGGAGCAATCAGCCCCAGCATTTT.

This clonotype was observed a handful of times. The V call is TRBV5-1, the J call TRBJ2-5; 7 bases map to TRBD1. V was pared by 4 bases and J by 4 bases, with 4 bases of the junction left unmatched. Germline CDR1 is SGHRS and CDR2 is YFSETQ. The CDR3 runs to 13 residues. The CDR3 is CASSVRTGETQYF. DNA for the CDR3: TGCGCCAGCAGCGTCCGGACAGGAGAGACCCAGTACTTC.

This clonotype was counted a few times. The chain carries TRBV5-6 and TRBJ2-1, with 8 nucleotides matching TRBD1. V dropped 6 bases and J dropped 6; count of bases not matched to a gene: 11. The V gene's germline CDR1 is SGHDT and CDR2 YYEEEE. The CDR3 loop spans 15 amino acids. The CDR3 DNA reads TGTGCCAGCAACTTCCAGGGGGCTACCTGCAATGAGCAGTTCTTC. It encodes CASNFQGATCNEQFF.

This clonotype was counted only a few times. This chain connects TRBV10-3 to TRBJ2-7; D may correspond to TRBD1 or TRBD2 (5 bases each). V dropped 6 bases and J dropped 2 bases, with 17 bases sitting between them. Germline-derived CDR1 and CDR2 are ENHRY and SYGVKD. This CDR3 region has 15 residues. The CDR3 region has the DNA TGTGCCATCAGACCCCGGGACGGACGGACCTACGAGCAGTACTTC. This sequence encodes CAIRPRDGRTYEQYF.

In this sample, this clonotype turned up once. The chain employs TRBV4-1 and TRBJ1-2; 8 positions agree with TRBD1. The V gene end was trimmed by 2 bases and the J gene end by 2 bases; junction bases not matched to a gene: 10. Germline loops: CDR1 MGHRA, CDR2 YSYEKL. The CDR3 is made up of 17 amino acids. In DNA, the CDR3 is TGCGCCAGCAGCCAACCGACAGGGGAACTGAGGAACTATGGCTACACCTTC. It encodes CASSQPTGELRNYGYTF.

This clonotype was observed a handful of times. The chain joins TRBV28 to TRBJ2-7; no firm D call. This CDR3 is 13 amino acids long. Trimming took 8 bases from V and 0 from J, leaving 11 bases between them. In germline, CDR1 is MDHEN, CDR2 SYDVKM. This chain's CDR3 is CASARTSSYEQYF. DNA for the CDR3: TGTGCCAGCGCCCGGACGAGCTCCTACGAGCAGTACTTC. Supplemented by reference TRBV28 and TRBJ2-7, the full variable domain reads DVKVTQSSRYLVKRTGEKVFLECVQDMDHENMFWYRQDPGLGLRLIYFSYDVKMKEKGDIPEGYSVSREKKERFSLILESASTNQTSMYLCASARTSSYEQYFGPGTRLTVT.

J is TRBJ2-7 and V is TRBV7-3; possibly TRBD1 or TRBD2 for D (6 bases each). The CDR3 consists of 13 residues. V was cut by 5 bases and J by 6 bases, with 14 bases left in between. CDR1 and CDR2 (germline): SGHTA, FQGTGA. The CDR3 sequence: CASSPGGTAEQYF. The CDR3 DNA follows: TGTGCCAGCAGCCCCGGGGGCACTGCCGAGCAGTACTTC.

The genes are TRBV6-1 and TRBJ2-6, with D tentatively TRBD2 (7 bases). The V gene lost 6 bases and the J gene lost 0 bases, with 15 bases spanning the gap. There are 17 residues in the CDR3. Germline V gene sequence: CDR1 MNHNS, CDR2 SASEGT. CDR3 coding DNA: TGTGCCAGCAGGAGCGGGACATCTATCTCTGGGGCCAACGTCCTGACTTTC. Translation gives CASRSGTSISGANVLTF.

The genes are TRBV16 and TRBJ1-4; the match to TRBD1 covers 8 bases. CDR3 length equals 14 residues. Germline loops: CDR1 KGHSY, CDR2 FQNENV. V was clipped by 1 base and J by 11 bases; unmatched bases: 6. The CDR3 loop is CASSQYRGQEKLFF. CDR3 in DNA: TGTGCCAGCAGCCAATACCGGGGACAGGAGAAACTGTTTTTT.

The rearrangement uses TRBV20-1 and TRBJ2-3; TRBD1 aligns across 8 bases. CDR3 length equals 14 residues. Germline lookup yields CDR1 DFQATT and CDR2 SNEGSKA (reference sequence). V trimming: 5 bases; J trimming: 3 bases; junction bases outside the gene matches: 7. CDR3 nucleotides: TGCAGTGCTTTTACAGGGGGGTCTACAGATACGCAGTATTTT. Encoded protein: CSAFTGGSTDTQYF.

Only one count was recorded for this clonotype. The chain links TRBV24-1 to TRBJ2-7, with 9 bases aligning to TRBD1. Germline assignment: CDR1 KGHDR and CDR2 SFDVKD. The CDR3 consists of 15 residues. The V gene end was trimmed by 4 bases and the J gene end by 1 base; junction bases not matched to a gene: 4. The CDR3 DNA is TGTGCCACCAGTGACCAGGGACAGGGTTCCTACGAGCAGTACTTC. This encodes CATSDQGQGSYEQYF.

CDR3 DNA: TGTGCCAGCAGTTCCAAGACAGGGAGGGGCTACACCTTC. Residues: CASSSKTGRGYTF. The J gene is TRBJ1-2, the V gene TRBV12-3 or TRBV12-4; TRBD1 matches 7 bases. CDR3 length equals 13 residues. The junction had 7 bases not matched to a gene; V was cut back by 4 bases and J by 8 bases.

This clonotype was detected a few times. The rearrangement links TRBV20-1 to TRBJ2-5, with a tentative D call TRBD2 (5 bases). V lost 0 bases and J lost 5, with 16 bases in between. This CDR3 comprises 15 residues. CDR1 DFQATT and CDR2 SNEGSKA come from the germline V gene (reference sequence). This CDR3 is CSARDVGFGMETQYF. The CDR3 DNA is TGCAGTGCTAGAGATGTGGGTTTCGGGATGGAGACCCAGTACTTC.

This clonotype has more than one count but fewer than ten. The chain carries TRBV29-1 and TRBJ2-7; 12 bases match TRBD2. This CDR3 is 13 amino acids long. The V and J ends lost 4 bases and 3 bases, in that order; junction bases with no gene match: 1. Germline V gives CDR1 SQVTM, CDR2 ANQGSEA. In DNA form, the CDR3 reads TGCAGCGTTGGGACTAGCGGGAACTACGAGCAGTACTTC. It yields the protein CSVGTSGNYEQYF.

The chain couples TRBV20-1 to TRBJ2-1, with 8 bases matching TRBD2. The trim removed 0 bases at V and 5 bases at J, leaving 6 bases unmatched. The germline V gene has CDR1 DFQATT and CDR2 SNEGSKA (reference sequence). The CDR3 totals 15 residues. The CDR3, as DNA: TGCAGTGCTAGAGATGCGGGACTAGATAACAATGAGCAGTTCTTC. Translated, it gives CSARDAGLDNNEQFF.

The chain combines TRBV19 with TRBJ1-5; D gene uncertain. Deletions cut 9 bases from V and 0 bases from J, with 15 bases between. CDR3 length: 15 amino acids. The germline CDR1 and CDR2 sequences are LNHDA and SQIVND (reference sequence). The CDR3 DNA follows: TGTGCCAGCGGACTCAAACCAAATAGCAATCAGCCCCAGCATTTT. Amino acid sequence: CASGLKPNSNQPQHF.

This chain uses TRBV7-9 with TRBJ2-7; D uncertain. The DNA matches TRBJ2-5 better at its end, which makes the J call doubtful. CDR1 is SEHNR, CDR2 FQNEAQ, per germline (reference sequence). The CDR3 has 13 residues. This CDR3 reads CASSPVGGGTQYF. CDR3 in DNA: TGTGCCAGCAGTCCCGTCGGCGGTGGGACCCAGTACTTC.

The chain has TRBV6-1 and TRBJ2-5; 11 positions match TRBD1. V lost 1 base to trimming and J lost 5 bases; unmatched junction nucleotides: 3. The CDR3 extends over 15 amino acids. Germline CDR1 reads MNHNS; CDR2 reads SASEGT. The CDR3 loop is CASSEGTGGAETQYF. CDR3 DNA sequence: TGTGCCAGCAGTGAAGGGACAGGGGGCGCGGAGACCCAGTACTTC.

The gene calls are TRBV7-2 and TRBJ2-4, with 7 bases aligning to TRBD1. The CDR3 runs 11 residues. CDR1 is SGHTA, CDR2 FQGNSA, per germline. J lost 9 bases, V lost 6 bases, and 2 bases had no gene match. CDR3 nucleotides: TGTGCCAGCAGAACAGGGGCCATTCAGTACTTC. Protein: CASRTGAIQYF.

This clonotype came up a few times. This chain links TRBV14 with TRBJ2-7; no definite D call. Germline CDR1 SGHDN, CDR2 FVKESK. Trimming left V 1 base short and J 5 bases short, with 9 bases between. This CDR3 has 13 residues. DNA of the CDR3: TGTGCCAGCAGCCAAGTTACCGTTCACGAGCAGTACTTC. Its translation: CASSQVTVHEQYF.

This clonotype was seen more than once but under ten times. The chain couples TRBV29-1 to TRBJ2-7, with D possibly TRBD1 on 5 matching bases. This CDR3 comprises 12 residues. Germline V gene data show CDR1 as SQVTM and CDR2 as ANQGSEA. V lost 6 bases and J 3 bases, leaving 12 bases between the germline ends. CDR3 region: CSVLKDSYEQYF. The CDR3 bases are TGCAGCGTCCTTAAAGACAGCTACGAGCAGTACTTC.

J is TRBJ1-5 and V is TRBV27, with 11 positions matching TRBD1. Trimming removed 5 bases from V and 7 bases from J; junction bases left unmatched: 7. The CDR3 runs to 15 residues. Germline V gene data show CDR1 as MNHEY and CDR2 as SMNVEV (reference sequence). CDR3 sequence: CASSGGQGVSQPQHF. The CDR3 nucleotides read TGTGCCAGCAGTGGGGGACAGGGGGTTAGCCAGCCCCAGCATTTT.

Concerning this clonotype: Compared with germline, one end of the junction differs, possibly owing to a read error. The chain has TRBV7-8 and TRBJ2-3; TRBD2 matches at 7 bases. Germline CDR1 SGHVS, CDR2 FQNEAQ. This CDR3 is 17 amino acids long. The CDR3 nucleotides are TGTGCCAGCAGCTTAAGGTCAGCGGGAAAAAACTCAGATACGCAGAATTTT. It specifies CASSLRSAGKNSDTQNF.

The rearrangement joins TRBV6-6 to TRBJ1-5; D gene uncertain. CDR1 is MNHNY, CDR2 SVGAGI, per germline (reference sequence). V gave up 5 bases and J gave up 4 bases, with 12 bases separating them. The CDR3 covers 14 residues. The CDR3 sequence is CASSTIQGNQPQHF. The CDR3 nucleotides read TGTGCCAGCAGTACAATCCAAGGGAATCAGCCCCAGCATTTT.

The chain couples TRBV29-1 to TRBJ2-3, with a possible D match to TRBD2 (6 bases). The CDR3 covers 15 residues. Germline V gives CDR1 SQVTM, CDR2 ANQGSEA. V lost 7 bases, J lost 3 bases, and 20 bases lay in between. This chain's CDR3 is CSAARGSRETDTQYF. The CDR3 DNA sequence: TGCAGCGCCGCCAGAGGGTCCCGGGAGACAGATACGCAGTATTTT.